The clone carrying this TCR beta chain came up a few times. Its target is not known. This entry belongs to a study of T cells after yellow fever vaccination. Germline V gene lookup returns CDR1 SGDLS and CDR2 YYNGEE. The CDR3 is 15 amino acids. V lost 0 bases to trimming and J lost 3 bases; unmatched junction nucleotides: 2. TCRdb analysed the 5' RACE reads with MiXCR anew, one entry per CDR3 protein. The top ten hold about 18% of the sample, which has about 300,000 distinct CDR3 sequences, 6.8% seen once. General observations from the study: At 95% to 97% for CD4 and 70% to 90% for CD8, most primary-vaccination clones showed up again after the booster. The CD4 and CD8 compartments had a small share of their clonotypes in common.

The V gene is TRBV9, the J gene TRBJ2-7; 11 bases are shared with TRBD1. The material sequenced was PBMCs, taken about 49 days after the first yellow fever vaccination. This receptor was identified in a man aged 18-30 years who received the YFV17D yellow fever vaccine. The chain's CDR3 is CASSVAGTGGYEQYF. The CDR3, as DNA: TGTGCCAGCAGCGTAGCCGGGACAGGGGGCTACGAGCAGTACTTC.